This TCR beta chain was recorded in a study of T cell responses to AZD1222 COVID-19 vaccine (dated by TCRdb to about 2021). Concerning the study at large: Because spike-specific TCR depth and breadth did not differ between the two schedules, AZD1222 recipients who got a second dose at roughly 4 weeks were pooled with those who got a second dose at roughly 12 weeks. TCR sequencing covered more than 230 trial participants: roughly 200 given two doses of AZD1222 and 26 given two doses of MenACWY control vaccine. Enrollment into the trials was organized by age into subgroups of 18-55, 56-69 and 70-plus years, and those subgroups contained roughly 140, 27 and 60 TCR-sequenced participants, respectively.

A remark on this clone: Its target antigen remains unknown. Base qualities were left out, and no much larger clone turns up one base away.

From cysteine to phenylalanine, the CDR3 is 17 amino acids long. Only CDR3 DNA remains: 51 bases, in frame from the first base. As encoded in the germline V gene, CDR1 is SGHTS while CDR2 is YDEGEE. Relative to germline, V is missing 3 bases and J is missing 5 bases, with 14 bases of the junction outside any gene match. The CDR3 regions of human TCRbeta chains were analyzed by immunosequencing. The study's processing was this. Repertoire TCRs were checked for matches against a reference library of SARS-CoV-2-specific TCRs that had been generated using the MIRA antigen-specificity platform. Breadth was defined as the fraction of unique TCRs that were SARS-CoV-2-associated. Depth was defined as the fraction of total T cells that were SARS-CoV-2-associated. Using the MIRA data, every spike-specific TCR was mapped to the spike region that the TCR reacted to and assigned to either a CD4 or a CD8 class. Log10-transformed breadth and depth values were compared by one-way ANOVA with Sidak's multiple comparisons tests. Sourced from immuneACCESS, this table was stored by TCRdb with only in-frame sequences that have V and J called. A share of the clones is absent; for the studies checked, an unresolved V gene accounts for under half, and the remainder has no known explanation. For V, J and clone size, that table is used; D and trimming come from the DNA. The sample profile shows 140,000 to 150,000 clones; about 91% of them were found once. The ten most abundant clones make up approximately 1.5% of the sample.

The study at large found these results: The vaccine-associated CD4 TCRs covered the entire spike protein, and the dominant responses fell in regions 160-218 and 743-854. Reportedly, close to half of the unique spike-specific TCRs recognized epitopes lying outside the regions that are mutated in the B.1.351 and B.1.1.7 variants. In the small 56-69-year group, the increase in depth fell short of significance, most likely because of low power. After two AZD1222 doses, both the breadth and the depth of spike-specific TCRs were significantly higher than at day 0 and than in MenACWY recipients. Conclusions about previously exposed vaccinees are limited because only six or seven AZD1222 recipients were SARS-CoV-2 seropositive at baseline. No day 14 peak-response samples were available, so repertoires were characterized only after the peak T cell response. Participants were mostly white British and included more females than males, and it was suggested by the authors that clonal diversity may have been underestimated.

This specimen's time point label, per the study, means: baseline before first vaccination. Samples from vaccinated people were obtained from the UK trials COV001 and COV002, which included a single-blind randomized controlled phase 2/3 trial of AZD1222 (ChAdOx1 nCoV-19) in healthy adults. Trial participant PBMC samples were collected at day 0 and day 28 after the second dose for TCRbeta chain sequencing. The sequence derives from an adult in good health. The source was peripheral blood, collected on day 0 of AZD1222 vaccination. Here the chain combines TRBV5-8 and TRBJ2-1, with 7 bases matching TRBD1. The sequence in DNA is TGTGCCAGCAGCTCTTACCTGGGACAGCTTCAAAACAATGAGCAGTTCTTC. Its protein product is CASSSYLGQLQNNEQFF.